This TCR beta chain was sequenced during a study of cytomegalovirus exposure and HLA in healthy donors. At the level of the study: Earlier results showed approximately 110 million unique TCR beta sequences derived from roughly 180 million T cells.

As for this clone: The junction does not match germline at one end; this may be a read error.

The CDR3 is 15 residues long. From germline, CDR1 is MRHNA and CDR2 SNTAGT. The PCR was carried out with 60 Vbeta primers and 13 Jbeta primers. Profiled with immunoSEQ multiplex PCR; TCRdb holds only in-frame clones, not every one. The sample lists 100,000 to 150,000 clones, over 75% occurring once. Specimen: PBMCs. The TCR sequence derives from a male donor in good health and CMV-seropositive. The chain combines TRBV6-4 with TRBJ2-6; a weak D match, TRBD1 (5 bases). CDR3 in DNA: TGTGCCAGCAGTGTCAAGCACTCTGGGGCCAACGGCCTGACTTTC. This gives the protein CASSVKHSGANGLTF.